A selection of T cell receptor beta chains follows, all from one sample in a study of T cell responses to AZD1222 COVID-19 vaccine. Measured with immunoSEQ multiplex PCR; TCRdb has only the in-frame clones, and not every one. The sample lists more than 100,000 clones; roughly 89% were seen once. Sequenced material: peripheral blood, taken on day 0 of AZD1222 vaccination. All receptors come from an adult in good health. CDR3s include the opening cysteine and the closing phenylalanine or tryptophan. A D gene is named only where the DNA matches it firmly. Clone size is stated in some rows and not others, as once, few, many or a class when expanded.

clone_size,j_call,v_call,d_call,cdr3_length,cdr3_aa,cdr3_nt
.,TRBJ2-7,TRBV19,.,12,CASSSPGPEQYF,TGTGCCAGTAGTTCCCCCGGGCCCGAGCAGTACTTC
once,TRBJ2-2,TRBV9,TRBD1,14,CASSKTGGPGELFF,TGTGCCAGCAGCAAAACAGGGGGACCCGGGGAGCTGTTTTTT
.,TRBJ2-1,TRBV3-1/TRBV3-2,.,12,CASSYGRGEQFF,TGTGCCAGCAGCTATGGGCGTGGTGAGCAGTTCTTC
.,TRBJ1-5,TRBV5-8,.,14,CASSLWAGTKPQHF,TGTGCCAGCAGCTTGTGGGCAGGGACTAAGCCCCAGCATTTT
few,TRBJ1-2,TRBV9,TRBD1,15,CASSPRQGANYGYTF,TGTGCCAGCAGCCCACGACAGGGGGCTAACTATGGCTACACCTTC
.,TRBJ1-1,TRBV19,.,12,CASSPLGTEAFF,TGTGCCAGTAGCCCGCTCGGCACTGAAGCTTTCTTT
.,TRBJ1-5,TRBV5-3,.,13,CARSRRGNQPQHF,TGTGCCAGAAGCCGACGGGGCAATCAGCCCCAGCATTTT
.,TRBJ1-3,TRBV3-1/TRBV3-2,.,13,CASSQSSGNTIYF,TGTGCCAGCAGCCAATCTTCTGGAAACACCATATATTTT
.,TRBJ2-2,TRBV15,TRBD2,19,CATSRTRGASGINTGELFF,TGTGCCACCAGCAGAACTAGAGGAGCTAGCGGGATTAACACCGGGGAGCTGTTTTTT
.,TRBJ1-5,TRBV6-5,TRBD1,14,CASSRGQGHQPQHF,TGTGCCAGCAGCCGCGGACAGGGCCATCAGCCCCAGCATTTT
.,TRBJ2-3,TRBV15,TRBD2,16,CATSRGLAGGQDTQYF,TGTGCCACCAGCAGAGGGCTAGCGGGAGGGCAAGATACGCAGTATTTT
.,TRBJ2-3,TRBV29-1,.,14,CSVTGAEAIDTQYF,TGCAGCGTTACCGGGGCGGAAGCAATAGATACGCAGTATTTT
.,TRBJ2-3,TRBV3-1/TRBV3-2,.,14,CASSPFAGPDTQYF,TGTGCCAGCAGCCCCTTCGCGGGCCCAGATACGCAGTATTTT
.,TRBJ1-1,TRBV30,.,13,CAWSRGRDTEAFF,TGTGCCTGGAGCCGGGGGCGCGACACTGAAGCTTTCTTT
.,TRBJ1-5,TRBV6-2/TRBV6-3,.,15,CASSYSSGPNQPQHF,TGTGCCAGCAGTTACTCATCGGGACCCAATCAGCCCCAGCATTTT
.,TRBJ2-7,TRBV6-1,TRBD1,15,CASSERDRGPYEQYF,TGTGCCAGCAGTGAAAGGGACAGGGGCCCCTACGAGCAGTACTTC
.,TRBJ1-2,TRBV12-3/TRBV12-4,.,13,CASSLDRYYGYTF,TGTGCCAGCAGCCTAGACAGGTACTATGGCTACACCTTC
.,TRBJ1-5,TRBV7-9,.,16,CASSFQKGTRNQPQHF,TGTGCCAGCAGCTTCCAAAAGGGGACACGCAATCAGCCCCAGCATTTT
.,TRBJ2-1,TRBV13,TRBD2,17,CASSLGLGLAGDNEQFF,TGTGCCAGCAGCTTAGGCCTTGGGCTAGCGGGAGACAATGAGCAGTTCTTC
.,TRBJ2-7,TRBV7-9,.,14,CASSLGGVGYEQYF,TGTGCCAGCAGCCTGGGGGGAGTGGGCTACGAGCAGTACTTC
.,TRBJ2-5,TRBV18,.,14,CASSPGLKQETQYF,TGTGCCAGCTCACCGGGTCTGAAACAAGAGACCCAGTACTTC
.,TRBJ1-5,TRBV27,.,17,CASSPSFWTASNQPQHF,TGTGCCAGCAGTCCATCTTTTTGGACAGCTAGCAATCAGCCCCAGCATTTT
.,TRBJ1-6,TRBV28,.,15,CASSLVGTDNSPLHF,TGTGCCAGCAGTTTGGTCGGGACGGATAATTCACCCCTCCACTTT
.,TRBJ2-7,TRBV2,TRBD1,14,CASSRDRGSYEQYF,TGTGCCAGTAGCCGGGACAGGGGATCCTACGAGCAGTACTTC
.,TRBJ1-5,TRBV7-2,.,13,CASSLGQHQPQHF,TGTGCCAGCAGCTTGGGGCAGCATCAGCCCCAGCATTTT